This T cell receptor beta chain was retrieved from a study of shared clonotypes between healthy human individuals. Terminally differentiated effector memory CD45RA+ cells were left out of the naive CD8 fraction, which was CD45RO-negative and positively selected for CCR7. Trimming removed 4 bases from V and 0 bases from J, with 12 bases in between. The CDR3 sequence is 15 residues long. The germline V gene encodes CDR1 SGDLS and CDR2 YYNGEE. Clones were sequenced by immunoSEQ multiplex PCR, and TCRdb holds only the in-frame ones, with some missing. The sample lists some 2,000,000 clones, less than 95% occurring once.

Material: naive CD8+ T cells sorted from blood. This clonotype was obtained from a man aged 18 to 30 in good health. This chain connects TRBV9 to TRBJ2-3, with D possibly matching TRBD2 (6 bases). In DNA form, the CDR3 reads TGTGCCAGCAGCACGCACGGGACTAGCACAGATACGCAGTATTTT. Translated: CASSTHGTSTDTQYF.